A single sample is the source of the 11 T cell receptor beta chains below, sequenced in a study of Ad26.COV2.S vaccination and SARS-CoV-2 variants. Indicated treatment: around 19 received Ad26.COV2.S at low or high dose, single or two shots; about 5 received placebo; per-sample allocation not given. Sampling occurred on day 63 after the first vaccine or placebo injection. Using immunoSEQ multiplex PCR, the repertoire was profiled, and TCRdb retains in-frame clones only, with some absent. This table has about 400,000 clones, 89% appearing once. The sequencing used peripheral blood, collected in a trial of Ad26.COV2.S vaccine versus placebo. Receptors were obtained from a person aged 18-60 years who received the Ad26.COV2.S COVID-19 vaccine or a placebo.

The chain uses TRBV30 and TRBJ1-4; unclear D gene. The germline V gene has CDR1 GTSNPN and CDR2 SVGIG (reference sequence). The ends were cut back, 5 bases at V and 7 bases at J, with 8 bases in the middle. CDR3 size: 11 residues. The CDR3 region has the DNA TGTGCCTGGGGAAGGGTTGAAAAACTGTTTTTT. Translated, it gives CAWGRVEKLFF.

The V call is TRBV7-8, the J call TRBJ1-5, with D perhaps matching TRBD1 (5 bases). The CDR3 spans 17 residues. CDR1 is SGHVS, CDR2 FQNEAQ, per germline. Trimming removed 5 bases from V and 3 bases from J, with 20 bases in between. This CDR3 reads CASSRSGAGRNNQPQHF. For the CDR3, the DNA is TGTGCCAGCAGCCGGTCCGGGGCAGGGAGAAACAATCAGCCCCAGCATTTT.

The genes are TRBV9 and TRBJ2-3; the D gene could be TRBD1 or TRBD2 (5 bases each). Per the germline V gene, CDR1 is SGDLS and CDR2 is YYNGEE. The CDR3 is 17 amino acids. V lost 4 bases and J 1 base, leaving 19 bases between the germline ends. The CDR3 coding sequence is TGTGCCAGCAGCCTGGAAGGAGTGGGGGTCCGCACAGATACGCAGTATTTT. Its protein is CASSLEGVGVRTDTQYF.

The gene calls are TRBV9 and TRBJ1-6; 7 bases agree with TRBD1. Unmatched junction bases numbered 1, after V lost 5 bases and J lost 5 bases. The length of the CDR3 is 13 residues. Germline loops: CDR1 SGDLS, CDR2 YYNGEE. The CDR3 coding sequence is TGTGCCAGCAGGGGGACAGATAATTCACCCCTCCACTTT. As protein: CASRGTDNSPLHF.

This clone was detected only once. J is TRBJ1-2 and V is TRBV2; D call uncertain. Germline CDR1 is SNHLY and CDR2 is FYNNEI. The ends were cut back, 2 bases at V and 2 bases at J, with 6 bases in the middle. The CDR3 runs to 13 residues. The CDR3 coding sequence is TGTGCCAGCAGTGAATCAGGAAACTATGGCTACACCTTC. Translation: CASSESGNYGYTF.

The gene calls are TRBV18 and TRBJ1-2; the match to TRBD1 covers 8 bases. Trimming removed 2 bases from V and 4 bases from J; junction bases left unmatched: 3. Germline V gene sequence: CDR1 KGHSH, CDR2 LQKENI. The CDR3 length is 14 residues. The CDR3 loop is CASSPGQGGYGYTF. The CDR3 coding sequence is TGTGCCAGCTCACCAGGACAGGGCGGCTATGGCTACACCTTC.

This clone has just one count. V is TRBV28 and J is TRBJ1-2; 7 bases agree with TRBD1. This CDR3 spans 14 amino acids. Germline V gene sequence: CDR1 MDHEN, CDR2 SYDVKM. J lost 6 bases, V lost 6 bases, and 10 bases had no gene match. The CDR3 spells CASRPGQAGHGYTF. The CDR3 nucleotides are TGTGCCAGCAGACCCGGACAGGCTGGTCATGGCTACACCTTC.

V gene TRBV11-3 combines with J gene TRBJ1-4; D might be TRBD1 (5 bases). The V end lost 8 bases, the J end lost 7 bases, and 14 bases lay between the germline ends. This CDR3 has 13 amino acids. Germline CDR1 reads SGHNT; CDR2 reads YENEEA. In DNA form, the CDR3 reads TGTGCCAGCTCCCCTAGTAGGGGTGAAAAACTGTTTTTT. Its protein product is CASSPSRGEKLFF.

J is TRBJ2-3 and V is TRBV9; D is unresolved. Looked up from germline, CDR1 is SGDLS and CDR2 is YYNGEE. V was cut by 3 bases and J by 6 bases, with 20 bases left in between. There are 16 residues in the CDR3. The CDR3 region is CASSDSPRMGEDTQYF. In nucleotides, the CDR3 is TGTGCCAGCAGCGACTCCCCACGGATGGGTGAGGATACGCAGTATTTT.

The V gene is TRBV5-5, the J gene TRBJ2-3; perhaps TRBD1 as D (5 bases). Germline loops: CDR1 SGHKS, CDR2 YYEKEE (reference sequence). The CDR3 contains 14 residues. V lost 2 bases to trimming and J lost 6 bases, with 13 bases between them. CDR3 protein: CASSFQGMSDTQYF. Here the CDR3 DNA reads TGTGCCAGCAGCTTCCAGGGTATGAGTGATACGCAGTATTTT.

This sequence joins TRBV30 and TRBJ2-7; no clear D. The CDR3 is 13 amino acids. The germline V gene has CDR1 GTSNPN and CDR2 SVGIG (reference sequence). Trimming left V 6 bases short and J 2 bases short, with 14 bases between. CDR3 in DNA: TGTGCCTGCATAGGGAATGGACCCTACGAGCAGTACTTC. It encodes CACIGNGPYEQYF.